In its sample, the clone carrying this T cell receptor beta chain was seen a few times. What it binds is unknown. The source material, RNA transcripts, was used to amplify TCR beta CDR3 regions. A first-round RT-PCR of the TCR CDR3 used the HTBI primer set. TCRdb ran MiXCR on the multiplex PCR reads and lists one entry per CDR3 protein. This sample has 490,000 or so distinct CDR3 sequences, with about 22% found just once. This record comes from a study of T cells in Graves' hyperthyroidism and ophthalmopathy. Study conclusions and caveats: Ophthalmopathy was predicted by the model a median of roughly 6.7 months ahead of onset. The majority of expanded thyroid clonotypes above 0.001 also appeared in blood. A model built on 13 V-J features separated ophthalmopathy from stable hyperthyroidism.

The V gene's germline CDR1 is MNHNS and CDR2 SASEGT. After removal of 7 bases from V and 6 bases from J, the junction contained 9 bases not matched to a gene. The CDR3 consists of 15 residues. The chain recombines TRBV6-1 with TRBJ1-1; 12 positions agree with TRBD1. The receptor comes from a woman aged 70-85 years with Graves' ophthalmopathy. The sample taken for sequencing was blood. This CDR3 is CASISGQGAEAEAFF. Here the CDR3 DNA reads TGTGCCAGCATTTCGGGACAGGGGGCCGAGGCTGAAGCTTTCTTT.